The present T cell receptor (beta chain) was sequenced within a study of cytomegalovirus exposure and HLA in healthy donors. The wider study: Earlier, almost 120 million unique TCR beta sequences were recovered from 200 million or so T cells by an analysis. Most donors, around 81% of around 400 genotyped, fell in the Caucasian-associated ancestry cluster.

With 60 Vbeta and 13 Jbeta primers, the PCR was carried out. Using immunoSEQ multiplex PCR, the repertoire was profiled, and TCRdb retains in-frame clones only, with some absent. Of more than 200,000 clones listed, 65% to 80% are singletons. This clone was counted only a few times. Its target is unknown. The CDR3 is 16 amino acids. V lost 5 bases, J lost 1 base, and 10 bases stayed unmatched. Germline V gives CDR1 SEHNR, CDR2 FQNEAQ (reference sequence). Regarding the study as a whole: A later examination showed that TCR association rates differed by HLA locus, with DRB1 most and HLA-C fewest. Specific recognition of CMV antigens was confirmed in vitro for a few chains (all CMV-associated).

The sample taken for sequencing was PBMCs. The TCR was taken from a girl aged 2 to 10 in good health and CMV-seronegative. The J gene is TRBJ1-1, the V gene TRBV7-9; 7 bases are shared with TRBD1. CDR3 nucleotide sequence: TGTGCCAGCAGCATAACCGACAGGGTGAAGAACACTGAAGCTTTCTTT. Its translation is CASSITDRVKNTEAFF.